Below are 28 T cell receptor beta chains sequenced from a single sample in a study of cytomegalovirus exposure and HLA in healthy donors. The PCR was carried out with 60 Vbeta primers and 13 Jbeta primers. Measured with immunoSEQ multiplex PCR; TCRdb has only the in-frame clones, and not every one. The listing records about 130,000 clones. The material sequenced was PBMCs. Receptors originate from a man in his thirties or forties in good health and CMV-seronegative.

The chain is built from TRBV18 and TRBJ1-1, with a possible D match to TRBD1 (5 bases). The V end was cut by 1 base, the J end by 4 bases, with 10 bases between. Germline V CDR1 and CDR2: KGHSH, LQKENI. The CDR3 spans 14 residues. CDR3 protein: CASSPLGGATEAFF. The DNA of the CDR3 is TGTGCCAGCTCACCACTCGGGGGTGCCACTGAAGCTTTCTTT.

The chain recombines TRBV29-1 with TRBJ2-2; D may be TRBD1 (6 bases). This CDR3 has 11 residues. V lost 6 bases and J lost 7, with 9 bases in between. Per germline, CDR1 SQVTM and CDR2 ANQGSEA. This CDR3 reads CSVQGGGELFF. For the CDR3, the DNA is TGCAGCGTACAGGGCGGCGGGGAGCTGTTTTTT.

The chain links TRBV2 to TRBJ2-5, with a tentative D call TRBD1 (5 bases). The assigned J gene may be wrong: the sequence end matches TRBJ2-7 better. The CDR3 contains 13 residues. CDR1 is SNHLY and CDR2 is FYNNEI in the germline V gene. CDR3 nucleotides: TGTGCCAGCAAAGGCCAGGGTATAAACGAGCAGTACTTC. Its translation: CASKGQGINEQYF.

The chain is built from TRBV10-3 and TRBJ1-4, with TRBD1 as a possible D gene (5 bases). V lost 3 bases and J 7 bases, leaving 9 bases between the germline ends. The CDR3 has 13 amino acids. The V gene's germline CDR1 is ENHRY and CDR2 SYGVKD. CDR3 residues: CAISEGEGEKLFF. In DNA form, the CDR3 reads TGTGCCATCAGTGAAGGGGAAGGTGAAAAACTGTTTTTT.

V gene TRBV25-1 combines with J gene TRBJ2-1, with 7 nucleotides matching TRBD2. There are 15 residues in the CDR3. CDR1 MGHDK and CDR2 SYGVNS come from the germline V gene. V lost 3 bases to trimming and J lost 8 bases; unmatched junction nucleotides: 10. The CDR3, as DNA: TGTGCCAGCAGTGATTACGCGGGGGAAGGGGATGAGCAGTTCTTC. Translation: CASSDYAGEGDEQFF.

The rearrangement links TRBV30 to TRBJ2-7; weak D call: TRBD2 (5 bases). The CDR3 runs 14 residues. The V and J ends lost 0 bases and 3 bases respectively, with 12 bases between them. Germline assignment: CDR1 GTSNPN and CDR2 SVGIG (reference sequence). Written as DNA, the CDR3 is TGTGCCTGGAGTGTCCATCCGGGGAGCTACGAGCAGTACTTC. Translated, it gives CAWSVHPGSYEQYF. The entire variable domain, with the rest obtained from reference TRBV30 and TRBJ2-7, is as follows: SQTIHQWPATLVQPVGSPLSLECTVEGTSNPNLYWYRQAAGRGLQLLFYSVGIGQISSEVPQNLSASRPQDRQFILSSKKLLLSDSGFYLCAWSVHPGSYEQYFGPGTRLTVT.

The V and J genes are TRBV5-1 and TRBJ2-7; 9 positions match TRBD1. Germline CDR1 reads SGHRS; CDR2 reads YFSETQ. The CDR3 runs 16 residues. V dropped 0 bases and J dropped 2; count of bases not matched to a gene: 6. The CDR3 coding sequence is TGCGCCAGCAGCTTGGGACAGGGGGGGATGACCTACGAGCAGTACTTC. The encoded protein is CASSLGQGGMTYEQYF.

The rearrangement joins TRBV5-1 to TRBJ1-1; no definite D call. This CDR3 has 13 amino acids. The germline gives CDR1 SGHRS, CDR2 YFSETQ. V lost 5 bases to trimming and J lost 0 bases, with 8 bases between them. The CDR3 protein is CASRGELNTEAFF. The CDR3 DNA sequence: TGCGCCAGCAGGGGAGAGCTGAACACTGAAGCTTTCTTT.

The gene calls are TRBV7-9 and TRBJ1-4, with D possibly matching TRBD1 (6 bases). The CDR3 spans 14 residues. Trimming pared 1 base from V and 5 bases from J, leaving 8 bases between. Germline V gene data show CDR1 as SEHNR and CDR2 as FQNEAQ (reference sequence). As DNA, the CDR3 is TGTGCCAGCAGCTTAGGCCAGGGGAATGAAAAACTGTTTTTT. It codes for CASSLGQGNEKLFF.

The V call is TRBV6-6, the J call TRBJ2-3; 8 positions match TRBD2. V shed 3 bases and J 11 bases; nucleotides not matched to a gene: 7. This CDR3 region has 13 residues. Germline V gives CDR1 MNHNY, CDR2 SVGAGI (reference sequence). For the CDR3, the DNA is TGTGCCAGCAGTTATACAGCGGGAGAGATGCAGTATTTT. Protein sequence: CASSYTAGEMQYF.

This rearrangement joins TRBV19 to TRBJ1-4; D call uncertain. The ends were cut back, 3 bases at V and 4 bases at J, with 9 bases in the middle. This CDR3 spans 14 amino acids. CDR1 and CDR2 (germline): LNHDA, SQIVND (reference sequence). As DNA, the CDR3 is TGTGCCAGTAGTATTTCGGTCATTAATGAAAAACTGTTTTTT. Its protein product is CASSISVINEKLFF.

The chain uses TRBV5-1 and TRBJ2-3; 10 bases are a match to TRBD2. Germline loops: CDR1 SGHRS, CDR2 YFSETQ. The junction had 3 bases not matched to a gene; V was cut back by 0 bases and J by 2 bases. The CDR3 totals 16 residues. The CDR3 bases are TGCGCCAGCAGCTTGGGGACTAGCGGACACACAGATACGCAGTATTTT. Protein: CASSLGTSGHTDTQYF.

On this clone itself: The sample contains more than one DNA sequence encoding this CDR3. The V and J genes are TRBV2 and TRBJ2-1; 12 nucleotides align to TRBD2. In germline, CDR1 is SNHLY, CDR2 FYNNEI. The CDR3 totals 15 residues. The ends lost 6 bases at V and 3 bases at J; junction bases unmatched: 3. The CDR3 DNA sequence: TGTGCCAGCAGGCGGACTAGCGGGAACTACAATGAGCAGTTCTTC. It yields the protein CASRRTSGNYNEQFF.

J is TRBJ2-5 and V is TRBV6-1; unclear D gene. The V end was cut by 1 base, the J end by 2 bases, with 11 bases between. This CDR3 has 15 amino acids. Germline V gene sequence: CDR1 MNHNS, CDR2 SASEGT. The CDR3 region is CASSEVVLRQETQYF. The CDR3 nucleotides are TGTGCCAGCAGTGAAGTGGTCCTCCGGCAAGAGACCCAGTACTTC.

The CDR3 DNA is TGTGCCCGGGACAGGGGCTATGGCTACACCTTC. It translates to CARDRGYGYTF. The V gene is TRBV30, the J gene TRBJ1-2, with 10 nucleotides matching TRBD1. Germline V CDR1 and CDR2: GTSNPN, SVGIG (reference sequence). V was pared by 8 bases and J by 4 bases, with 1 base of the junction left unmatched. The CDR3 covers 11 residues.

The chain couples TRBV5-3 to TRBJ2-7; 8 nucleotides line up with TRBD2. TRBV5-3 is flagged as an ORF with uncertain function. Trimming at V came to 0 bases and at J to 7 bases, leaving 3 bases not matched to a gene. The CDR3 length is 13 residues. The CDR3 nucleotides read TGTGCCAGAAGCTTGGGACTAGCGAGAGAGCAGTACTTC. It is translated as CARSLGLAREQYF.

In the case of this clone: Within the sample, other DNA sequences also encode this same CDR3. The CDR3 is CARGQGERYYQPQHF. The DNA for the CDR3 is TGTGCCCGGGGACAGGGGGAGCGATACTATCAGCCCCAGCATTTT. V gene TRBV30 combines with J gene TRBJ1-5; 11 positions agree with TRBD1. This CDR3 is 15 amino acids long. Germline V gene data show CDR1 as GTSNPN and CDR2 as SVGIG (reference sequence). Trimming cost V 8 bases and J 5 bases; bases outside gene matches: 11.

The genes are TRBV5-1 and TRBJ2-1; 7 bases agree with TRBD1. Germline CDR1 is SGHRS and CDR2 is YFSETQ. This CDR3 has 15 amino acids. The V segment lost 4 bases and the J segment 7 bases; nucleotides outside the gene matches: 11. CDR3: CASSLRQGQKNEQFF. The DNA of the CDR3 is TGCGCCAGCAGCCTCCGACAGGGACAGAAGAATGAGCAGTTCTTC.

The chain uses TRBV6-1 and TRBJ2-1; D unresolved. Germline V gives CDR1 MNHNS, CDR2 SASEGT. The CDR3 runs 13 residues. Trimming removed 5 bases from V and 10 bases from J, with 15 bases in between. The DNA of the CDR3 is TGTGCCAGCAGTCCCCGACTCCGCAACGAGCAGTTCTTC. It yields the protein CASSPRLRNEQFF.

The chain links TRBV7-8 to TRBJ2-7; TRBD2 matches 10 bases. The junction had 3 bases not matched to a gene; V was cut back by 1 base and J by 0 bases. This CDR3 is built from 16 residues. Germline V gene lookup returns CDR1 SGHVS and CDR2 FQNEAQ. The CDR3: CASSLETSGFSYEQYF. CDR3 coding DNA: TGTGCCAGCAGCTTAGAGACTAGCGGGTTCTCCTACGAGCAGTACTTC.

The chain carries TRBV30 and TRBJ2-5; 7 bases fit TRBD1. CDR3 length: 15 amino acids. CDR1 GTSNPN and CDR2 SVGIG come from the germline V gene (reference sequence). V shed 2 bases, J shed 5 bases, and the junction held 11 bases outside the gene matches. As DNA, the CDR3 is TGTGCCTGGAGTTCGGCAGGGGGTCATGCGGAGACCCAGTACTTC. Encoded protein: CAWSSAGGHAETQYF.

The chain uses TRBV29-1 and TRBJ1-1; 7 positions agree with TRBD1. This CDR3 has 15 residues. The V gene's germline CDR1 is SQVTM and CDR2 ANQGSEA. V dropped 6 bases and J dropped 0; count of bases not matched to a gene: 10. The chain's CDR3 is CSVGKPGQMNTEAFF. In DNA form, the CDR3 reads TGCAGCGTGGGCAAACCGGGACAGATGAACACTGAAGCTTTCTTT. Complete variable domain (other parts from reference TRBV29-1 and TRBJ1-1): SAVISQKPSRDICQRGTSLTIQCQVDSQVTMMFWYRQQPGQSLTLIATANQGSEATYESGFVIDKFPISRPNLTFSTLTVSNMSPEDSSIYLCSVGKPGQMNTEAFFGQGTRLTVV.

This clone counts as medium-sized by frequency. The chain recombines TRBV19 with TRBJ2-5; possibly TRBD1 for D (6 bases). Per germline, CDR1 LNHDA and CDR2 SQIVND (reference sequence). V lost 5 bases and J lost 4, with 8 bases in between. The CDR3 loop spans 12 amino acids. CDR3 protein: CASSVRGETQYF. In DNA form, the CDR3 reads TGTGCCAGTAGTGTCAGGGGAGAGACCCAGTACTTC.

This rearrangement joins TRBV19 to TRBJ1-1; TRBD1 aligns across 8 bases. This CDR3 has 12 amino acids. Germline V gives CDR1 LNHDA, CDR2 SQIVND (reference sequence). V lost 5 bases, J lost 10 bases, and 6 bases stayed unmatched. For the CDR3, the DNA is TGTGCCAGTAGTCCGCGACAGGGGAGAGCTTTCTTT. Its translation is CASSPRQGRAFF.

This chain joins TRBV2 and TRBJ2-1; the D is unclear. CDR1 SNHLY and CDR2 FYNNEI come from the germline V gene. The CDR3 has 14 residues. Trimming stripped 0 bases from V and 8 bases from J, with 11 bases between. CDR3 loop: CASSEALRFDEQFF. The DNA of the CDR3 is TGTGCCAGCAGTGAAGCTCTGAGGTTCGATGAGCAGTTCTTC.

The rearrangement joins TRBV5-4 to TRBJ2-3; D might be TRBD2 (5 bases). Trimming left V 4 bases short and J 0 bases short, with 18 bases between. The CDR3 runs to 17 residues. The germline CDR1 and CDR2 sequences are SGHNT and YYREEE (reference sequence). CDR3 protein: CASSPPGGRYSTDTQYF. As DNA, the CDR3 is TGTGCCAGCAGCCCACCCGGCGGGCGGTATAGCACAGATACGCAGTATTTT.

The CDR3 region is CASSLDFGDTQYF. CDR3 bases: TGCGCCAGCAGCTTGGACTTCGGGGATACGCAGTATTTT. V and J are TRBV5-1 and TRBJ2-3; D unclear. CDR3 length equals 13 residues. The germline V and J ends were trimmed by 0 bases and 6 bases, with 8 bases remaining between them. Germline V CDR1 and CDR2: SGHRS, YFSETQ.

This chain joins TRBV5-4 and TRBJ2-3, with D possibly being TRBD2 (6 bases). CDR1 and CDR2 (germline): SGHNT, YYREEE (reference sequence). The ends were cut back, 0 bases at V and 2 bases at J, with 13 bases in the middle. The CDR3 runs to 16 residues. CDR3 protein: CASSLGLATYTDTQYF. As DNA, the CDR3 is TGTGCCAGCAGCTTGGGTCTAGCGACATACACAGATACGCAGTATTTT.